This TCR beta chain was profiled in a study of blood T cell repertoires in COVID-19. About the study: Italy, Spain and the United States were the sources of the convalescent and acute COVID-19 samples.

Participants were placed into cohorts based on the clinical history they reported. Recovered participants had two consecutive negative NP/OP PCR tests, healthcare professional clearance, or symptom resolution. Sequencing used immunoSEQ multiplex PCR; TCRdb keeps in-frame clones, though not all of them. This sample yields a few hundred thousand clones, of which roughly 87% are seen a single time; less than 6% belongs to the top ten. The sequenced material came from PBMCs or T cells enriched from blood (not recorded which). The TCR sequence derives from a woman aged 25 to 39 who had recovered from COVID-19.

The CDR3 region is CASSWGTDRGYGYTF. In nucleotides, the CDR3 is TGTGCCAGCAGTTGGGGAACGGACAGGGGCTATGGCTACACCTTC. The chain carries TRBV6-5 and TRBJ1-2; 9 bases agree with TRBD1. With V trimmed by 4 bases and J by 4 bases, 7 bases remained unmatched. The germline V gene encodes CDR1 MNHEY and CDR2 SVGAGI. This CDR3 has 15 amino acids.